The entry below gives a single T cell receptor (beta chain) sequence along with its context. Measured with immunoSEQ multiplex PCR; TCRdb has only the in-frame clones, and not every one. The sample has about 330,000 clones, about 84% seen once; the top ten hold 1.5% to 2%. This entry belongs to a study of blood T cell repertoires in COVID-19. Study-wide background: PBMCs, B-cell-depleted T cells, or T cells provided the cDNA or gDNA that made up the material.

This CDR3 is built from 13 residues. Germline V gene data show CDR1 as MNHEY and CDR2 as SVGAGI. V was cut by 2 bases and J by 11 bases, with 15 bases left in between. The TCR comes from a woman in her forties or fifties with acute or convalescent COVID-19. Specimen: peripheral blood. This chain uses TRBV6-5 with TRBJ1-1, with D perhaps TRBD1 (6 bases). CDR3 DNA sequence: TGTGCCAGCAGTTACCCCCCGACAGGCCGGGCTTTCTTT. Its protein product is CASSYPPTGRAFF.